The 29 T cell receptor beta chains presented below share a single source sample, sequenced in a study of blood T cell repertoires in COVID-19. Clones were read by immunoSEQ multiplex PCR, and TCRdb kept only the in-frame ones, dropping some. The data show some 30,000 clones, 89% seen once. Input material: peripheral blood. Receptors originate from a human donor in a cohort sampled during active COVID-19.

The V call is TRBV28, the J call TRBJ1-3, with a tentative D call TRBD1 (6 bases). The germline gives CDR1 MDHEN, CDR2 SYDVKM. CDR3 size: 15 residues. With 6 bases removed from V and 4 bases from J, the gap between germline ends came to 16 bases. As DNA, the CDR3 is TGTGCCAGCAGCCTAGGGGGGGCTTTAGGAAACACCATATATTTT. Translated, it gives CASSLGGALGNTIYF.

This clone has a handful of counts. In DNA, the CDR3 is TGTGCCAGCAGTGAATTAAGGGACAGTGGCGGGAATACGCAGTATTTT. This sequence encodes CASSELRDSGGNTQYF. V gene TRBV2 combines with J gene TRBJ2-3; D may be TRBD1 (7 bases). CDR1 is SNHLY and CDR2 is FYNNEI in the germline V gene. The CDR3 is made up of 16 amino acids. Trimming stripped 2 bases from V and 7 bases from J, with 19 bases between.

The V and J genes are TRBV18 and TRBJ2-1, with 7 bases matching TRBD2. V lost 3 bases, J lost 8 bases, and 1 base stayed unmatched. This CDR3 region has 12 residues. The V gene's germline CDR1 is KGHSH and CDR2 LQKENI. CDR3 nucleotide sequence: TGTGCCAGCTCACCCCGGGGGGATGAGCAGTTCTTC. Translating it yields CASSPRGDEQFF. The full variable domain, in which reference TRBV18 and TRBJ2-1 provide the parts outside the CDR3, is NAGVMQNPRHLVRRRGQEARLRCSPMKGHSHVYWYRQLPEEGLKFMVYLQKENIIDESGMPKERFSAEFPKEGPSILRIQQVVRGDSAAYFCASSPRGDEQFFGPGTRLTVL.

This chain uses TRBV11-3 with TRBJ1-1; D is unresolved. V lost 4 bases and J lost 1, with 10 bases in between. The CDR3 length is 14 residues. CDR1 SGHNT and CDR2 YENEEA come from the germline V gene. Here the CDR3 reads CASSSGNRNTEAFF. CDR3 in DNA: TGTGCCAGCAGCTCAGGAAATCGGAACACTGAAGCTTTCTTT.

The CDR3 loop is CASRPPTGVHTEAFF. The DNA of the CDR3 is TGCGCCAGCAGACCACCGACGGGGGTTCACACTGAAGCTTTCTTT. The chain couples TRBV10-1 to TRBJ1-1; possible D gene TRBD1, 5 bases. The CDR3 extends over 15 amino acids. The germline V gene encodes CDR1 WNHNN and CDR2 SYGVQD (reference sequence). Between the trimmed V and J ends, which lost 6 bases and 3 bases, there was a span of 17 bases.

The chain combines TRBV18 with TRBJ2-2, with TRBD1 matching 8 bases. The CDR3 loop spans 15 amino acids. The trim removed 6 bases at V and 1 base at J, leaving 4 bases unmatched. The germline CDR1 and CDR2 sequences are KGHSH and LQKENI. CDR3 in amino acids: CASSLGQGNTGELFF. CDR3 DNA sequence: TGTGCCAGCTCCCTAGGACAGGGGAACACCGGGGAGCTGTTTTTT. The full variable domain, rest sourced from reference TRBV18 and TRBJ2-2, is NAGVMQNPRHLVRRRGQEARLRCSPMKGHSHVYWYRQLPEEGLKFMVYLQKENIIDESGMPKERFSAEFPKEGPSILRIQQVVRGDSAAYFCASSLGQGNTGELFFGEGSRLTVL.

The chain is built from TRBV7-9 and TRBJ1-6; D is possibly TRBD1 (6 bases). Trimming stripped 10 bases from V and 0 bases from J, with 10 bases between. Germline CDR1 and CDR2: SEHNR and FQNEAQ (reference sequence). The CDR3 has 14 residues. The CDR3 sequence: CANTGSSYNSPLHF. DNA for the CDR3: TGTGCCAACACAGGGAGCTCCTATAATTCACCCCTCCACTTT.

This clone appeared once. This sequence joins TRBV9 and TRBJ2-2, with D possibly being TRBD2 (7 bases). V was pared by 4 bases and J by 3 bases, with 19 bases between. CDR1 SGDLS and CDR2 YYNGEE come from the germline V gene. The CDR3 has 17 residues. CDR3 nucleotide sequence: TGTGCCAGCAGCATCAGGGGCGGGGGTACTTACACCGGGGAGCTGTTTTTT. It is translated as CASSIRGGGTYTGELFF. Full variable domain (remainder filled in from reference TRBV9 and TRBJ2-2): DSGVTQTPKHLITATGQRVTLRCSPRSGDLSVYWYQQSLDQGLQFLIQYYNGEERAKGNILERFSAQQFPDLHSELNLSSLELGDSALYFCASSIRGGGTYTGELFFGEGSRLTVL.

V gene TRBV3-1 (or the pseudogene TRBV3-2) combines with J gene TRBJ1-2; D might be TRBD1 (6 bases). Germline V CDR1 and CDR2: LGHDT, YNNKEL (reference sequence). The length of the CDR3 is 13 residues. Trimming removed 1 base at V and 6 bases at J, with 9 bases between. In nucleotides, the CDR3 is TGTGCCAGCAGCCAAGTACAGGGAGATGGCTACACCTTC. Its translation is CASSQVQGDGYTF.

The count of this clone is one. The chain couples TRBV5-4 to TRBJ2-5; a possible D gene is TRBD1 (5 bases). CDR1 and CDR2 (germline): SGHNT, YYREEE (reference sequence). Trimming took 1 base from V and 5 from J, leaving 12 bases between them. The CDR3 runs to 14 residues. CDR3 coding DNA: TGTGCCAGCAGCTTGTCGCAGGGTGTGGAGACCCAGTACTTC. Translated: CASSLSQGVETQYF.

This chain's CDR3 is CASSSRGTGYNYGYTF. In nucleotides, the CDR3 is TGTGCCAGCAGCTCCCGCGGGACAGGTTATAACTATGGCTACACCTTC. The chain uses TRBV13 and TRBJ1-2; 8 bases align to TRBD1. Germline loops: CDR1 PRHDT, CDR2 FYEKMQ (reference sequence). The ends lost 4 bases at V and 1 base at J; junction bases unmatched: 8. The CDR3 is 16 amino acids.

This sequence joins TRBV9 and TRBJ2-3, with 11 bases fitting TRBD2. Germline CDR1 and CDR2: SGDLS and YYNGEE. Trimming took 3 bases from V and 1 from J; bases not matched to a gene: 4. CDR3 length: 16 residues. The CDR3 nucleotides are TGTGCCAGCAGCGCACTACTAGCGGGGGGCACAGATACGCAGTATTTT. Amino acid sequence: CASSALLAGGTDTQYF.

The V call is TRBV6-2 or TRBV6-3, the J call TRBJ1-2, with 9 bases lining up with TRBD1. V gave up 6 bases and J gave up 0 bases; unmatched junction bases: 5. The CDR3 has 15 residues. The germline V gene has CDR1 MNHEY and CDR2 SVGEGT. The CDR3 here is CASSLDRGANYGYTF. CDR3 bases: TGTGCCAGCAGCCTCGACAGGGGGGCTAACTATGGCTACACCTTC.

The chain combines TRBV5-6 with TRBJ1-6; a possible D gene is TRBD1 (6 bases). V was clipped by 4 bases and J by 7 bases, with 12 bases between them. Germline CDR1 is SGHDT and CDR2 is YYEEEE. The CDR3 runs to 14 residues. The CDR3 DNA reads as TGTGCCAGCAGCCGAGGACAGTCCAATTCACCCCTCCACTTT. Its translation: CASSRGQSNSPLHF.

The chain combines TRBV6-5 with TRBJ2-3, with 7 positions matching TRBD1. Trimming removed 7 bases from V and 3 bases from J; junction bases left unmatched: 7. Germline assignment: CDR1 MNHEY and CDR2 SVGAGI. The CDR3 is made up of 14 amino acids. CDR3 DNA sequence: TGTGCCAGCACCGAGGGACAGCCAACAGATACGCAGTATTTT. Translating it yields CASTEGQPTDTQYF.

The chain is built from TRBV7-9 and TRBJ1-1; D not resolved. Per germline, CDR1 SEHNR and CDR2 FQNEAQ (reference sequence). This CDR3 has 12 residues. Trimming cost V 5 bases and J 6 bases, with 10 bases left between them. CDR3: CASSPLSPEAFF. The CDR3 bases are TGTGCCAGCAGCCCCCTATCCCCTGAAGCTTTCTTT. Together with reference TRBV7-9 and TRBJ1-1, the CDR3 gives the full variable domain: DTGVSQNPRHKITKRGQNVTFRCDPISEHNRLYWYRQTLGQGPEFLTYFQNEAQLEKSRLLSDRFSAERPKGSFSTLEIQRTEQGDSAMYLCASSPLSPEAFFGQGTRLTVV.

This clone has a single count. The chain couples TRBV5-4 to TRBJ2-7; 8 bases line up with TRBD1. V lost 4 bases and J lost 2; bases outside the gene matches: 8. CDR3 length: 15 amino acids. Germline V gene data show CDR1 as SGHNT and CDR2 as YYREEE (reference sequence). The DNA of the CDR3 is TGTGCCAGCAGCACCGGGACAGGAGAGGCCTACGAGCAGTACTTC. Translating it yields CASSTGTGEAYEQYF. Full variable domain (remainder filled in from reference TRBV5-4 and TRBJ2-7): ETGVTQSPTHLIKTRGQQVTLRCSSQSGHNTVSWYQQALGQGPQFIFQYYREEENGRGNFPPRFSGLQFPNYSSELNVNALELDDSALYLCASSTGTGEAYEQYFGPGTRLTVT.

This rearrangement joins TRBV28 to TRBJ1-3; maybe TRBD1 (5 bases). With 10 bases removed from V and 3 bases from J, the gap between germline ends came to 19 bases. This CDR3 has 15 residues. Germline V gene data show CDR1 as MDHEN and CDR2 as SYDVKM. The chain's CDR3 is CANNWSGGGGNTIYF. For the CDR3, the DNA is TGTGCCAACAATTGGTCGGGGGGTGGTGGAAACACCATATATTTT.

The chain carries TRBV28 and TRBJ2-7, with TRBD1 matching over 9 bases. The germline gives CDR1 MDHEN, CDR2 SYDVKM. This CDR3 is built from 13 residues. Trimming removed 6 bases from V and 2 bases from J; junction bases left unmatched: 2. DNA of the CDR3: TGTGCCAGCAGAGGGACAGGGCCCTACGAGCAGTACTTC. Its translation: CASRGTGPYEQYF.

This sequence joins TRBV4-2 and TRBJ1-2; D gene unclear. The CDR3 sequence is 12 residues long. Germline-derived CDR1 and CDR2 are LGHNA and YNFKEQ. Between the trimmed V and J ends, which lost 0 bases and 14 bases, there was a span of 13 bases. In nucleotides, the CDR3 is TGTGCCAGCAGCCAAGATAGTGTGAGTCGGACCTTC. Its protein product is CASSQDSVSRTF.

The rearrangement links TRBV5-4 to TRBJ2-4; 8 bases line up with TRBD2. This CDR3 is 14 amino acids long. The V and J ends lost 4 bases and 4 bases, in that order; junction bases with no gene match: 4. The V gene's germline CDR1 is SGHNT and CDR2 YYREEE (reference sequence). The CDR3 protein is CASSPTGGKNIQYF. The CDR3 DNA reads TGTGCCAGCAGCCCCACGGGGGGGAAAAACATTCAGTACTTC.

The V call is TRBV7-3, the J call TRBJ2-5; 9 bases fit TRBD2. After removal of 5 bases from V and 4 bases from J, the junction contained 8 bases not matched to a gene. The CDR3 contains 15 residues. CDR1 and CDR2 from the germline V gene are SGHTA and FQGTGA. The CDR3 coding sequence is TGTGCCAGCAGCCCTATTAGCGGGGGAGGAGAGACCCAGTACTTC. Its protein product is CASSPISGGGETQYF.

This clone was detected only once. V gene TRBV7-9 combines with J gene TRBJ2-5; D is undetermined. The germline CDR1 and CDR2 sequences are SEHNR and FQNEAQ (reference sequence). Trimming took 6 bases from V and 5 from J, leaving 13 bases between them. The CDR3 has 13 residues. The CDR3 bases are TGTGCCAGCAGGAGGTCGAGTGGTGAGACCCAGTACTTC. Translating it yields CASRRSSGETQYF.

V and J are TRBV4-1 and TRBJ2-3; TRBD2 aligns across 13 bases. The germline V gene has CDR1 MGHRA and CDR2 YSYEKL. Unmatched junction bases numbered 2, after V lost 5 bases and J lost 3 bases. The CDR3 is 15 residues long. CDR3 sequence: CASSMGLAGTDTQYF. The CDR3 coding sequence is TGCGCCAGCAGCATGGGACTAGCGGGAACAGATACGCAGTATTTT.

V gene TRBV6-5 combines with J gene TRBJ2-5, with a possible D match to TRBD1 (6 bases). The CDR3 covers 13 residues. Germline assignment: CDR1 MNHEY and CDR2 SVGAGI. Trimming left V 8 bases short and J 3 bases short, with 13 bases between. The CDR3 DNA reads TGTGCCAGCCTCAGAAGACAGGAAGAGACCCAGTACTTC. It specifies CASLRRQEETQYF.

The chain uses TRBV5-3 and TRBJ1-2, with TRBD1 as a possible D gene (6 bases). TRBV5-3 is classed as an ORF, of uncertain function. Deletions cut 6 bases from V and 5 bases from J, with 17 bases between. The CDR3 has 14 residues. This chain's CDR3 is CARKPGRGVYGYTF. CDR3 sequence (DNA): TGTGCCAGAAAACCAGGGAGGGGGGTATATGGCTACACCTTC.

J is TRBJ2-1 and V is TRBV29-1, with 12 bases fitting TRBD2. The J segment lost 5 bases and the V segment lost 1 base, leaving 0 bases of the junction unmatched. This CDR3 is 14 amino acids long. CDR1 and CDR2 from the germline V gene are SQVTM and ANQGSEA. The CDR3 loop is CSVEGLAGDNEQFF. The CDR3 region has the DNA TGCAGCGTTGAAGGACTAGCGGGGGACAATGAGCAGTTCTTC.

About this clone: The sample carries other DNA sequences with the same CDR3. The rearrangement joins TRBV5-5 to TRBJ2-7; 7 bases agree with TRBD2. The trim removed 0 bases at V and 5 bases at J, leaving 5 bases unmatched. The germline V gene encodes CDR1 SGHKS and CDR2 YYEKEE (reference sequence). The CDR3 has 14 residues. The CDR3 region is CASSLGRGGNEQYF. CDR3 bases: TGTGCCAGCAGCTTGGGGCGGGGAGGGAACGAGCAGTACTTC.

V gene TRBV28 combines with J gene TRBJ2-3; 9 positions match TRBD1. Trimming removed 4 bases from V and 2 bases from J; junction bases left unmatched: 7. The CDR3 spans 16 residues. Germline loops: CDR1 MDHEN, CDR2 SYDVKM. CDR3 region: CASSSPWTGDTDTQYF. The DNA of the CDR3 is TGTGCCAGCAGTTCTCCCTGGACAGGGGACACAGATACGCAGTATTTT.